This TCR beta chain was observed in a study of cytomegalovirus exposure and HLA in healthy donors. At the level of the study: There were fewer than 500 genotyped donors. Of these, about 86% fell in the genetic ancestry cluster associated with self-reported Caucasian donors.

Comments on this clone: Its antigen is unidentified. Mismatch with germline at one junction end may stem from a read error.

Each donor was healthy, and each was a bone marrow donor. Study outcomes and limitations: A highly shared variant cluster was judged a likely technical artifact.

The PCR was carried out with 60 Vbeta primers and 13 Jbeta primers. Sequenced by immunoSEQ multiplex PCR; TCRdb stores in-frame clones only, minus some. The profile covers tens of thousands of clones, with more than 80% appearing a single time and 2.5% to 3% taken by the ten largest. This TCR came from a woman in her 30s in good health and CMV-seronegative. The sequenced material came from PBMCs.

CDR3 nucleotides: TGTTCCAGCAGCTTAGGAACAGGGTTGAACACTGAAGCTTTCTTT. Protein: CSSSLGTGLNTEAFF. The chain employs TRBV7-9 and TRBJ1-1; maybe TRBD1 (6 bases). The V gene's germline CDR1 is SEHNR and CDR2 FQNEAQ (reference sequence). The CDR3 sequence is 15 residues long. Together with reference TRBV7-9 and TRBJ1-1, the CDR3 gives the full variable domain: DTGVSQNPRHKITKRGQNVTFRCDPISEHNRLYWYRQTLGQGPEFLTYFQNEAQLEKSRLLSDRFSAERPKGSFSTLEIQRTEQGDSAMYLCSSSLGTGLNTEAFFGQGTRLTVV.